This T cell receptor beta chain derives from a study of cytomegalovirus exposure and HLA in healthy donors. Findings of the study overall: It was confirmed in vitro that a few of the CMV-associated chains were specific for CMV antigens. Compared with the roughly 700-donor mean, an Asian-associated ancestry cluster reportedly had fewer N-insertions, according to a later analysis.

Trimming took off 6 bases at V and 2 bases at J, with 10 bases between the two ends. The CDR3 consists of 13 residues. Germline CDR1 and CDR2: MNHEY and SMNVEV (reference sequence). Whereas donors were nominally healthy upon sampling, unrecorded immune exposures were probable. Use of 60 Vbeta and 13 Jbeta primers characterized the PCR. The table came from immunoSEQ multiplex PCR; TCRdb's copy has only in-frame clones and leaves some out. The table lists about 150,000 clones, roughly 65% of them singletons. Note on this clone: Antigen: not known.

The TCR originated in a man aged 55 to 69 in good health and CMV-seronegative. The sequenced material came from PBMCs. The rearrangement links TRBV27 to TRBJ2-5; possibly TRBD2 for D (6 bases). DNA of the CDR3: TGTGCCAGCAGGGCCAGCGGGCAAGAGACCCAGTACTTC. It yields the protein CASRASGQETQYF.